Included here is one TCR beta chain sequence, with context. No antigen is known for it. The protocol was immunoSEQ multiplex PCR, while the TCRdb copy is restricted to in-frame clones and leaves out a portion. The table includes 110,000 to 150,000 clones, 80% to 90% detected once. V was cut by 0 bases and J by 9 bases, with 9 bases left in between. The CDR3 consists of 13 residues. Per germline, CDR1 LGHNA and CDR2 YNFKEQ. The sample comes from a study of T cell responses to AZD1222 COVID-19 vaccine. General study findings and limits: Donors in the cohort were predominantly white British and more often female, and clonal diversity was possibly underestimated. Once two AZD1222 doses were given, Spike-specific TCR breadth and depth went up.

The chain joins TRBV4-2 to TRBJ1-5; no firm D call. This sequence originates from an adult in good health. The specimen was peripheral blood, collected on day 0 of AZD1222 vaccination. The CDR3 DNA follows: TGTGCCAGCAGCCAAGATATAGGACGGCCCCAGCATTTT. This codes for CASSQDIGRPQHF.